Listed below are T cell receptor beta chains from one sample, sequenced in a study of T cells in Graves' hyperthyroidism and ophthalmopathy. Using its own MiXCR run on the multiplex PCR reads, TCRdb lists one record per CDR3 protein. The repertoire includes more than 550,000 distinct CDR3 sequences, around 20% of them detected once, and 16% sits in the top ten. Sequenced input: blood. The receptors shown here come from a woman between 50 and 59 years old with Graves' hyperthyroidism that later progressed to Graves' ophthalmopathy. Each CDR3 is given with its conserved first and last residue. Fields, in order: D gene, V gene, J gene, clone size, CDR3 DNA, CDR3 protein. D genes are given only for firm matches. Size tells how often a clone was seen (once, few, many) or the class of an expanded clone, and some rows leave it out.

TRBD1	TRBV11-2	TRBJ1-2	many	TGTGCCAGCAGCTTGGAGGGACAGGGGCACTATGGCTACACCTTC	CASSLEGQGHYGYTF
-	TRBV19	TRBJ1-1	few	TGTGCCAGTAGTATCGCGGTAGGGCTCACTGAAGCTTTCTTT	CASSIAVGLTEAFF
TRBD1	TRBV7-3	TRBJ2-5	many	TGTGCCAGCAGCCCGACAGGGAGTAGGGAGACCCAGTACTTC	CASSPTGSRETQYF
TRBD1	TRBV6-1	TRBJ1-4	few	TGTGCCAGCAGGGTGGGACAGAGTAATGAAAAACTGTTTTTT	CASRVGQSNEKLFF
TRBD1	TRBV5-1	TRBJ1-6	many	TGCGCCAGCAGGGACCGACAGGGTTCTGGTTCACCCCTCCACTTT	CASRDRQGSGSPLHF
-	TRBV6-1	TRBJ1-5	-	TGTGCCAGCAGGATCGATGCAACAGGGAATCAGCCCCAGCATTTT	CASRIDATGNQPQHF
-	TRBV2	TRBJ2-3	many	TGTGCCAGCCGTAGGCAGGCGAGCACAGATACGCAGTATTTT	CASRRQASTDTQYF
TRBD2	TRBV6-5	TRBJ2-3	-	TGTGCCAGCAGTTATAGCGGGGGGCTTGCTGATACGCAGTATTTT	CASSYSGGLADTQYF
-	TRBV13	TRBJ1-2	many	TGTGCCAGCAGAAAACTTGAAGGCTACACCTTC	CASRKLEGYTF
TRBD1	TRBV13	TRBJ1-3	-	TGTGCCAGCAGCCTGTGGACAGGCCTCTCTGGAAACACCATATATTTT	CASSLWTGLSGNTIYF
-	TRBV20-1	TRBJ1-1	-	TGCAGTGCTGCCTGGGCCGGGACCACTGAAGCTTTCTTT	CSAAWAGTTEAFF
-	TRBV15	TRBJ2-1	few	TGTGCCACCAGCAGAGACTCCCGAACGGGGACGGTAGCCGCAAGCTCCTACAATGAGCAGTTCTTC	CATSRDSRTGTVAASSYNEQFF
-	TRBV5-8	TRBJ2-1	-	TGTGCCAGCAGCTTGGCGGACGGGACAAGTACTCCCTACAATGAGCAGTTCTTC	CASSLADGTSTPYNEQFF
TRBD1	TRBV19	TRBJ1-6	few	TGTGCCAGTAGTGAAACAGGGGTAGACTCACCCCTCCACTTT	CASSETGVDSPLHF
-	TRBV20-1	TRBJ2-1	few	TGCAGTGCGGACTCTAGAGCCAATGAGCAGTTCTTC	CSADSRANEQFF
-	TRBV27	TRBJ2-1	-	TGTGCCAGCAGTTATAGAGGTCGAATTATAAATGAGCAGTTCTTC	CASSYRGRIINEQFF
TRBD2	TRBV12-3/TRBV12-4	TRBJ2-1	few	TGTGCCAGCAGTTTTACGACGGGGGGTGAGCAGTTCTTC	CASSFTTGGEQFF
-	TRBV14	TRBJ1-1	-	TGTGCCAGCAGCCAAGATGCCCAGAACACTGAAGCTTTCTTT	CASSQDAQNTEAFF
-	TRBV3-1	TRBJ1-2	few	TGTGCCAGCAGCCAGACGGGGTGGGCCCGGAACGACTATGGCTACACCTTC	CASSQTGWARNDYGYTF
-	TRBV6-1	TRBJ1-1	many	TGTGCCAGCCGGGGGGGGCCGACTACTGAAGCTTTCTTT	CASRGGPTTEAFF
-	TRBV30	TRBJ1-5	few	TGTGCCTGGAGTGAAGGCGCCCTTAGCAATCAGCCCCAGCATTTT	CAWSEGALSNQPQHF
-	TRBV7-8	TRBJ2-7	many	TGTGCCAGCAGCTTAGGGGGGTCAGAAGAGCAGTACTTC	CASSLGGSEEQYF
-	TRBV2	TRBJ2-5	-	TGTGCCAGCAATAGGGGGGGGGACCAAGAGACCCAGTACTTC	CASNRGGDQETQYF
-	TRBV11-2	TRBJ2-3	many	TGTGCCAGCAGCTTAGGACCGCGCGGGGCTTTTACAGATACGCAGTATTTT	CASSLGPRGAFTDTQYF
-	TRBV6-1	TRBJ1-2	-	TGTGCCAGCAGTAAAATCCTAGCGGGGGCGGGCTATGGCTACACCTTC	CASSKILAGAGYGYTF
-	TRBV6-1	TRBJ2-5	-	TGTGCCAGCAGACGCAGACAGCCCCAAGAGACCCAGTACTTC	CASRRRQPQETQYF
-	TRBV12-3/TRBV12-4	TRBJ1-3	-	TGTGCCAGCAGTTTACAGGGGACCTCTGGAAACACCATATATTTT	CASSLQGTSGNTIYF
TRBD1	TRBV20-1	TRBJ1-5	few	TGCAGTGCTGGACGGGACAGGGGGCCCCGTAGCAATCAGCCCCAGCATTTT	CSAGRDRGPRSNQPQHF
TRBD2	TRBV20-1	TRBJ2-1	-	TGCAGTGCTGCCGGGACTAGCGGGGGGCCGGGTATCTATGAGCAGTTCTTC	CSAAGTSGGPGIYEQFF
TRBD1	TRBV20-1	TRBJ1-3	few	TGCAGTGCTAGAGATCTGGGACAGGGAAACACCATATATTTT	CSARDLGQGNTIYF
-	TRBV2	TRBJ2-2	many	TGTGCCAGCAGTGAAGATGTCCTCGGGGAGCTGTTTTTT	CASSEDVLGELFF
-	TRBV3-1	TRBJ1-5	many	TGTGCCAGCAGCCAAGCACAGGGCGTGCAGCCCCAGCATTTT	CASSQAQGVQPQHF
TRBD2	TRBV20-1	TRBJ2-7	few	TGCAGTGCTAGAGATTGGGCGGGGGGGCCGGTTCCCTACGAGCAGTACTTC	CSARDWAGGPVPYEQYF
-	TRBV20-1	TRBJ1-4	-	TGCAGTGCTAGTACCACCGGGGGAACTAATGAAAAACTGTTTTTT	CSASTTGGTNEKLFF
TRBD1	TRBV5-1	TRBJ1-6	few	TGCGCCAGCAGCTTCGAACTGACAGGGGAGAATTCACCCCTCCACTTT	CASSFELTGENSPLHF